This record concerns one T cell receptor beta chain sequence. Its target is unknown. The study sampled nominally healthy donors, though unrecorded immune exposures were likely. This entry comes from a study of cytomegalovirus exposure and HLA in healthy donors. Primers included in the PCR were 60 Vbeta and 13 Jbeta primers. Assay used: immunoSEQ multiplex PCR; TCRdb lists only in-frame clones, some missing. The sample yields approximately 160,000 clones, around 68% seen once. Trimming took 5 bases from V and 5 from J; bases not matched to a gene: 5. Germline V lookup: CDR1 MNHNS, CDR2 SASEGT. CDR3 length: 15 residues. The study, taken as a whole, reports: No immune exposure information besides CMV serostatus was available. As a later analysis revealed, the rate of TCR association differed by HLA locus, with DRB1 most and HLA-C fewest.

The specimen was PBMCs. This chain joins TRBV6-1 and TRBJ2-2, with 10 bases identical to TRBD2. The TCR comes from a man aged 45-60 years in good health and CMV-seronegative. CDR3 in DNA: TGTGCCAGCAGTTCTAGCGGGGGTATGACCGGGGAGCTGTTTTTT. Translating it yields CASSSSGGMTGELFF.